Listed here are 17 T cell receptor beta chains from one sample, sequenced in a study of T-cell reconstitution after alpha-beta-depleted transplantation in children. Preparation of the TCRbeta library involved a method that used unique molecular identifiers. TCRdb independently ran MiXCR on the PCR reads; one entry per CDR3 protein. The profile covers 350,000 to 450,000 distinct CDR3 sequences, with roughly 14% appearing a single time and 4.3% taken by the ten largest. The input for sequencing was PBMCs, taken from the stem cell graft. Source of these receptors: a human donor who donated a stem cell graft to a child with Fanconi anemia.

This clonotype was detected ten times or more. This chain joins TRBV5-1 and TRBJ1-1; the D is unclear. Germline CDR1 reads SGHRS; CDR2 reads YFSETQ. Trimming pared 0 bases from V and 1 base from J, leaving 10 bases between. CDR3 length: 15 amino acids. CDR3 sequence (DNA): TGCGCCAGCAGCTTGGTTCTCGGAAAGAACACTGAAGCTTTCTTT. It codes for CASSLVLGKNTEAFF.

This clonotype was recorded once. The chain couples TRBV5-4 to TRBJ2-2; D possibly uses TRBD1 or TRBD2 (6 bases each). V was pared by 10 bases and J by 0 bases, with 16 bases between. Germline values: CDR1 SGHNT, CDR2 YYREEE (reference sequence). The CDR3 contains 15 residues. As DNA, the CDR3 is TGTGCCTGGGAGGACAGAGCCGCGAACACCGGGGAGCTGTTTTTT. It specifies CAWEDRAANTGELFF.

The chain links TRBV7-2 to TRBJ1-2; TRBD1 aligns across 7 bases. The CDR3 is made up of 15 amino acids. With 3 bases clipped from V and 2 bases from J, the junction kept 6 bases outside the gene matches. Germline CDR1 SGHTA, CDR2 FQGNSA. CDR3 region: CASSLSGTANYGYTF. The CDR3 nucleotides read TGTGCCAGCAGCTTGTCCGGGACAGCCAACTATGGCTACACCTTC.

The chain employs TRBV29-1 and TRBJ1-5; D not certain. Per germline, CDR1 SQVTM and CDR2 ANQGSEA. The V end lost 5 bases, the J end lost 10 bases, and 18 bases lay between the germline ends. This CDR3 is built from 13 residues. The CDR3 here is CSVRAYPSGPQHF. In nucleotides, the CDR3 is TGCAGCGTTAGGGCATACCCCAGTGGACCCCAGCATTTT.

This clonotype was found many times. The chain employs TRBV6-5 and TRBJ2-2; D gene ambiguous. The CDR3 runs to 13 residues. Germline CDR1 is MNHEY and CDR2 is SVGAGI. Trimming cost V 3 bases and J 1 base, with 3 bases left between them. CDR3 protein: CASSYENTGELFF. In DNA form, the CDR3 reads TGTGCCAGCAGTTATGAGAACACCGGGGAGCTGTTTTTT.

The chain has TRBV18 and TRBJ1-2; perhaps TRBD1 as D (6 bases). Germline lookup yields CDR1 KGHSH and CDR2 LQKENI. CDR3 length: 15 residues. V lost 2 bases and J lost 3, with 13 bases in between. Written as DNA, the CDR3 is TGTGCCAGCTCACCAGTCAGGGGAGAAGACTATGGCTACACCTTC. Translating gives CASSPVRGEDYGYTF. The full variable domain, in which reference TRBV18 and TRBJ1-2 provide the parts outside the CDR3, is NAGVMQNPRHLVRRRGQEARLRCSPMKGHSHVYWYRQLPEEGLKFMVYLQKENIIDESGMPKERFSAEFPKEGPSILRIQQVVRGDSAAYFCASSPVRGEDYGYTFGSGTRLTVV.

This clonotype was picked up many times. This chain joins TRBV20-1 and TRBJ2-3, with TRBD2 as a possible D gene (6 bases). The germline gives CDR1 DFQATT, CDR2 SNEGSKA (reference sequence). The CDR3 totals 12 residues. The ends were cut back, 7 bases at V and 0 bases at J, with 8 bases in the middle. The CDR3 DNA follows: TGCAGTGGCGGGGTTAGCACAGATACGCAGTATTTT. Protein: CSGGVSTDTQYF.

There are a few counts of this clonotype. The chain couples TRBV9 to TRBJ1-5; tentative D call: TRBD1 (5 bases). V was cut by 4 bases and J by 4 bases, with 15 bases left in between. The germline CDR1 and CDR2 sequences are SGDLS and YYNGEE. This CDR3 is built from 15 residues. Here the CDR3 DNA reads TGTGCCAGCAGCCCTCTACAGGCGGAGAATCAGCCCCAGCATTTT. This codes for CASSPLQAENQPQHF. Complete variable domain (other parts from reference TRBV9 and TRBJ1-5): DSGVTQTPKHLITATGQRVTLRCSPRSGDLSVYWYQQSLDQGLQFLIQYYNGEERAKGNILERFSAQQFPDLHSELNLSSLELGDSALYFCASSPLQAENQPQHFGDGTRLSIL.

This clonotype has only a few counts. This chain connects TRBV6-5 to TRBJ1-1; D is perhaps TRBD1 (6 bases). V gave up 0 bases and J gave up 3 bases, with 14 bases separating them. This CDR3 spans 16 amino acids. Germline CDR1 reads MNHEY; CDR2 reads SVGAGI. CDR3 sequence: CASSYSGTGLDTEAFF. The CDR3, as DNA: TGTGCCAGCAGTTACTCGGGTACAGGGTTGGACACTGAAGCTTTCTTT.

The chain recombines TRBV28 with TRBJ1-2, with D perhaps matching TRBD1 (5 bases). This CDR3 has 16 residues. The V gene lost 8 bases and the J gene lost 0 bases, with 19 bases spanning the gap. Germline-derived CDR1 and CDR2 are MDHEN and SYDVKM. The CDR3 DNA is TGTGCCAGCGGGGGGATGGCCTCAGATACTAACTATGGCTACACCTTC. It yields the protein CASGGMASDTNYGYTF.

This clonotype has more than one count but fewer than ten. The chain recombines TRBV7-3 with TRBJ2-5; possibly TRBD1 or TRBD2 for D (5 bases each). The CDR3 is 15 amino acids. Trimming shortened V by 4 bases and J by 4 bases, and 16 bases separated the two germline ends. Germline V lookup: CDR1 SGHTA, CDR2 FQGTGA. CDR3 in amino acids: CASSYNGGAGETQYF. CDR3 bases: TGTGCCAGCAGCTATAACGGTGGGGCGGGAGAGACCCAGTACTTC.

This clonotype was detected a few times. The CDR3: CASSHWTGDPDTQYF. CDR3 in DNA: TGTGCCAGCAGCCACTGGACAGGGGACCCAGATACGCAGTATTTT. The chain joins TRBV3-1 to TRBJ2-3; 9 bases match TRBD1. Germline V gives CDR1 LGHDT, CDR2 YNNKEL (reference sequence). The CDR3 has 15 residues. J was trimmed by 4 bases and V by 3 bases; bases with no gene match: 5.

This clonotype has ten or more counts. CDR3: CATSRGPEGETQYF. The CDR3 DNA follows: TGTGCCACCAGCAGAGGCCCGGAAGGAGAGACCCAGTACTTC. The chain links TRBV15 to TRBJ2-5; no firm D call. This CDR3 has 14 residues. Germline CDR1 is LNHNV and CDR2 is YYDKDF (reference sequence). V gave up 1 base and J gave up 4 bases, with 10 bases separating them.

The chain is built from TRBV5-8 and TRBJ2-1; 7 positions match TRBD1. With 1 base clipped from V and 3 bases from J, the junction kept 4 bases outside the gene matches. Germline V gene data show CDR1 as SGHTS and CDR2 as YDEGEE. There are 15 residues in the CDR3. The CDR3 reads CASSLRGRGYNEQFF. The DNA of the CDR3 is TGTGCCAGCAGCTTGAGGGGGCGAGGCTACAATGAGCAGTTCTTC.

The chain joins TRBV12-3 or TRBV12-4 to TRBJ2-7; 8 nucleotides match TRBD2. The trim removed 3 bases at V and 9 bases at J, leaving 7 bases unmatched. There are 13 residues in the CDR3. CDR3 DNA sequence: TGTGCCAGCAGTTTCGGTCGGGCGGGGGGGCAGTACGTC. Protein product: CASSFGRAGGQYV.

The V call is TRBV12-3 or TRBV12-4, the J call TRBJ2-7; no firm D call. CDR3 size: 15 residues. Deletions cut 6 bases from V and 6 bases from J, with 21 bases between. CDR3 in amino acids: CASSQQGRAPREQYF. CDR3 coding DNA: TGTGCCAGCAGCCAGCAAGGAAGGGCCCCCCGCGAGCAGTACTTC.

This clonotype was seen repeatedly, ten times or more. The chain joins TRBV6-2 or TRBV6-3 to TRBJ2-1; 8 bases agree with TRBD2. CDR3 size: 16 residues. Trimming took 3 bases from V and 6 from J; bases not matched to a gene: 10. Germline V lookup: CDR1 MNHEY, CDR2 SVGEGT. The CDR3 reads CASSYNEERGPNEQFF. CDR3 nucleotide sequence: TGTGCCAGCAGTTATAATGAGGAGCGGGGGCCCAATGAGCAGTTCTTC.